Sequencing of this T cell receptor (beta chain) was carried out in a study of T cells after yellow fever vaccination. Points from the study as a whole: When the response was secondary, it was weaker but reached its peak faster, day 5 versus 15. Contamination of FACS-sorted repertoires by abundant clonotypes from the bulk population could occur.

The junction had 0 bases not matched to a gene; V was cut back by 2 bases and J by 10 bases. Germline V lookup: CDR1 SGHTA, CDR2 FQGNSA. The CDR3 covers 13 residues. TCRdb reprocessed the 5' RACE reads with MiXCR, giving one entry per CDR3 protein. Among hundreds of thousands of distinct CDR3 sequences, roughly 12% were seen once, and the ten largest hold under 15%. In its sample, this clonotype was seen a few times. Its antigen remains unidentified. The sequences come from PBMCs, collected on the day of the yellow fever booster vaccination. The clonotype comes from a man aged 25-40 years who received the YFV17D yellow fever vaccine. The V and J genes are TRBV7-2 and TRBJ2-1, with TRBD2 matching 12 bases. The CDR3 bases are TGTGCCAGCAGCTTACTAGCGGGAGGGGAGCAGTTCTTC. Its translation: CASSLLAGGEQFF.